This TCR beta chain was captured by sequencing in a study of T cell responses to AZD1222 COVID-19 vaccine. Notes on the study in general: Clonal diversity was possibly underestimated, and the donors were mostly white British, with more females. CD4 TCRs linked to vaccination spanned spike, dominating at 160-218 and 743-854. Reportedly, close to half of spike-specific TCRs are directed against unmutated variant regions.

The repertoire was sequenced with immunoSEQ multiplex PCR; TCRdb's copy has only in-frame clones and lacks some. This sample yields 120,000 to 150,000 clones, of which about 90% are seen a single time; under 3.5% belongs to the top ten. Notes on this clone: Its antigen is not identified.

This sequence was found in an adult in good health. The source was peripheral blood, collected on day 0 of AZD1222 vaccination.

The CDR3 region has the DNA TGTGCCAGCAGTTACTCACAGGGGAGGAATGAAAAACTGTTTTTT. Translating it yields CASSYSQGRNEKLFF. The V and J genes are TRBV6-5 and TRBJ1-4, with 7 bases identical to TRBD1. Looked up from germline, CDR1 is MNHEY and CDR2 is SVGAGI. The CDR3 spans 15 residues. J lost 5 bases, V lost 0 bases, and 3 bases had no gene match.